A selection of T cell receptor beta chains follows, all from one sample in a study of response to subunit inactivated influenza vaccine. TCRdb analysed the RT-PCR reads with MiXCR anew, one entry per CDR3 protein. The sample holds around 790,000 distinct CDR3 sequences, less than 25% seen once. The material was PBMCs from blood, obtained roughly 5 days after vaccination. The origin of the receptors is a man aged 45-65 years who received an inactivated influenza vaccine. CDR3s include the opening cysteine and the closing phenylalanine or tryptophan. A D gene is named only where the DNA matches it firmly. Not all rows give a size; the values are once, few, many and, for expanded clones, a class.

D gene	J gene	clone size	V gene	CDR3 protein	CDR3 DNA
.	TRBJ2-3	.	TRBV4-1	CASSQDLGILSTDTQYF	TGCGCCAGCAGCCAAGATCTGGGGATTTTGAGCACAGATACGCAGTATTTT
TRBD2	TRBJ2-3	many	TRBV12-3/TRBV12-4	CASSFSSGRANTQYF	TGTGCCAGCAGTTTCTCTAGCGGGAGGGCGAATACGCAGTATTTT
TRBD1	TRBJ2-2	.	TRBV4-3	CASSQSPGQGVVTGELFF	TGCGCCAGCAGCCAATCCCCGGGACAGGGGGTCGTCACCGGGGAGCTGTTTTTT
.	TRBJ2-7	few	TRBV7-2	CASSRTGRDAYEQYF	TGTGCCAGCAGCCGGACGGGACGCGACGCCTACGAGCAGTACTTC
TRBD2	TRBJ2-3	.	TRBV20-1	CSAFGLAGGIDTQYF	TGCAGTGCTTTCGGACTAGCGGGGGGTATAGATACGCAGTATTTT
TRBD2	TRBJ2-1	.	TRBV11-2	CASSLEASGVQFF	TGTGCCAGCAGCTTAGAGGCTAGCGGGGTGCAGTTCTTC
TRBD2	TRBJ2-5	few	TRBV7-9	CASSHGAGEVKTQYF	TGTGCCAGCAGCCACGGAGCGGGGGAGGTGAAGACCCAGTACTTC
.	TRBJ2-6	few	TRBV18	CASSWVSGANVLTF	TGTGCCAGCTCATGGGTCTCGGGGGCCAACGTCCTGACTTTC
.	TRBJ2-5	few	TRBV28	CASSLSPRQLQETQYF	TGTGCCAGCAGTTTATCCCCCCGACAGCTCCAAGAGACCCAGTACTTC
TRBD2	TRBJ2-1	few	TRBV29-1	CRTPRSGRAIYEQFF	TGCAGGACTCCTAGAAGCGGGAGGGCCATATATGAGCAGTTCTTC
.	TRBJ2-5	.	TRBV6-2/TRBV6-3	CASTYDYETQYF	TGTGCCAGCACTTACGATTACGAGACCCAGTACTTC
.	TRBJ1-2	few	TRBV6-2/TRBV6-3	CASSFQAYGYTF	TGTGCCAGCAGTTTCCAGGCCTATGGCTACACCTTC
.	TRBJ2-7	.	TRBV20-1	CSARAGTYEQYF	TGCAGTGCCAGGGCAGGGACCTACGAGCAGTACTTC
TRBD1	TRBJ2-7	.	TRBV7-9	CASSQDRDAYERDEQYF	TGTGCCAGCAGCCAGGACAGGGACGCCTACGAACGGGACGAGCAGTACTTC
.	TRBJ2-7	.	TRBV18	CASSPPSSVNEQYF	TGTGCCAGCTCACCCCCATCGAGTGTCAACGAGCAGTACTTC
.	TRBJ2-7	.	TRBV6-1	CASNIVGDSYEQYF	TGTGCCAGCAACATAGTGGGCGACTCCTACGAGCAGTACTTC
TRBD1	TRBJ2-3	few	TRBV11-2	CASSLTGGRGSSKADTQYF	TGTGCCAGCAGCTTGACAGGGGGGAGAGGGTCATCCAAAGCAGATACGCAGTATTTT
TRBD1	TRBJ1-4	.	TRBV3-1	CASSQRQGLPEKLFF	TGTGCCAGCAGCCAACGACAGGGACTACCTGAAAAACTGTTTTTT
TRBD2	TRBJ2-3	few	TRBV29-1	CSGTSGRDTDTQYF	TGCAGCGGGACTAGCGGGAGGGACACAGATACGCAGTATTTT
.	TRBJ2-2	.	TRBV28	CASTGGAWNTGELFF	TGTGCCAGCACAGGTGGCGCCTGGAACACCGGGGAGCTGTTTTTT
.	TRBJ1-1	few	TRBV20-1	CSEPGNTEAFF	TGCAGTGAGCCAGGGAACACTGAAGCTTTCTTT
TRBD2	TRBJ2-1	.	TRBV5-1	CASALGGTYNEQFF	TGCGCCAGCGCCCTCGGGGGGACCTACAATGAGCAGTTCTTC
.	TRBJ1-1	few	TRBV25-1	CASSEGQGLAEAFF	TGTGCCAGCAGTGAGGGGCAGGGGTTGGCTGAAGCTTTCTTT
TRBD2	TRBJ2-1	.	TRBV29-1	CSVETSGRINEQFF	TGCAGCGTTGAAACTAGCGGGAGGATCAATGAGCAGTTCTTC
.	TRBJ2-3	few	TRBV24-1	CATSDRLGGSEYTDTQYF	TGTGCCACCAGTGATCGATTGGGGGGCAGCGAGTACACAGATACGCAGTATTTT
.	TRBJ2-5	few	TRBV2	CASSGSSSGVQETQYF	TGTGCCAGCAGTGGTAGCAGTAGCGGAGTCCAAGAGACCCAGTACTTC
.	TRBJ2-7	few	TRBV7-2	CASSPMLGESYEQYF	TGTGCCAGCAGCCCGATGTTGGGGGAAAGCTACGAGCAGTACTTC
TRBD2	TRBJ2-7	.	TRBV20-1	CSVRRREGLPEQYF	TGCAGTGTTAGACGGCGGGAGGGCCTTCCCGAGCAGTACTTC
TRBD2	TRBJ2-5	many	TRBV11-2	CASSLTSGGQETQYF	TGTGCCAGCAGCCTCACTAGCGGGGGGCAAGAGACCCAGTACTTC
.	TRBJ2-7	.	TRBV21-1	CASSKDSTPGYEQYF	TGTGCCAGCAGCAAGGACTCAACGCCAGGCTACGAGCAGTACTTC
.	TRBJ2-1	few	TRBV4-2	CASSQDQGGNEQFF	TGTGCCAGCAGCCAAGACCAAGGGGGAAATGAGCAGTTCTTC
TRBD2	TRBJ2-1	few	TRBV7-2	CASSLLVREGDEQFF	TGTGCCAGCAGCTTACTTGTGCGGGAGGGCGATGAGCAGTTCTTC
.	TRBJ2-1	few	TRBV4-3	CASSQALGSDDEQFF	TGCGCCAGCAGCCAAGCCCTGGGCTCGGACGATGAGCAGTTCTTC
TRBD1	TRBJ2-2	.	TRBV10-3	CAISVRIGGSGTGELFF	TGTGCCATCAGTGTAAGAATAGGGGGCTCGGGCACCGGGGAGCTGTTTTTT
.	TRBJ2-1	.	TRBV2	CASSEGRTYNEQFF	TGTGCCAGCAGTGAAGGTCGTACCTACAATGAGCAGTTCTTC
TRBD1	TRBJ2-2	.	TRBV10-3	CAISEGQGVGELFF	TGTGCCATCAGTGAGGGACAGGGTGTCGGGGAGCTGTTTTTT
TRBD2	TRBJ2-7	.	TRBV6-5	CASSYSALAGGAYEQYF	TGTGCCAGCAGTTACTCTGCGCTAGCGGGAGGGGCCTACGAGCAGTACTTC
.	TRBJ1-1	.	TRBV7-9	CASSLGTDHTEAFF	TGTGCCAGCAGCTTAGGGACAGACCACACTGAAGCTTTCTTT
.	TRBJ1-5	few	TRBV15	CATSRDLNQPQHF	TGTGCCACCAGCAGAGATCTAAATCAGCCCCAGCATTTT
TRBD1	TRBJ1-1	.	TRBV20-1	CSANRGRETEAFF	TGCAGTGCTAACAGGGGGCGAGAGACTGAAGCTTTCTTT
.	TRBJ1-1	many	TRBV3-1	CASSPEARGEAFF	TGTGCCAGCAGCCCGGAAGCCAGGGGTGAAGCTTTCTTT
.	TRBJ2-3	few	TRBV20-1	CSAFPDRHTQYF	TGCAGTGCTTTCCCGGACAGACATACGCAGTATTTT
.	TRBJ2-7	.	TRBV15	CATSRDERTTYEQYF	TGTGCCACCAGCAGAGATGAACGGACAACCTACGAGCAGTACTTC
TRBD1	TRBJ2-7	.	TRBV7-2	CASSLAGDRSYEQYF	TGTGCCAGCAGCTTAGCAGGGGACAGGTCCTACGAGCAGTACTTC
TRBD2	TRBJ2-5	few	TRBV29-1	CSVEDRGLAGVETQYF	TGCAGCGTTGAAGATAGAGGACTAGCGGGAGTAGAGACCCAGTACTTC
.	TRBJ1-2	few	TRBV12-3/TRBV12-4	CASSFGPRDGYTF	TGTGCCAGCAGTTTCGGCCCCCGAGATGGCTACACCTTC
.	TRBJ2-1	few	TRBV2	CASSAGGGAYNEQFF	TGTGCCAGCAGCGCAGGGGGGGGCGCCTACAATGAGCAGTTCTTC
.	TRBJ2-3	few	TRBV29-1	CSASWGAQTDTQYF	TGCAGCGCCTCTTGGGGGGCACAGACAGATACGCAGTATTTT
.	TRBJ1-5	few	TRBV6-2/TRBV6-3	CASSNSGAGNQPQHF	TGTGCCAGCAGCAATTCAGGGGCGGGCAATCAGCCCCAGCATTTT
.	TRBJ2-1	few	TRBV4-3	CASSQVVSSYNEQFF	TGCGCCAGCAGCCAAGTGGTTTCGTCATACAATGAGCAGTTCTTC